This TCR beta chain stems from a study of T cell responses to AZD1222 COVID-19 vaccine. TCRdb's table, derived via immunoSEQ multiplex PCR, lists solely in-frame clones and lacks some. The sample yields about 73,000 clones, nearly 90% seen once. Study-wide findings and caveats: Dominant CD4 TCR responses targeted spike regions 160-218 and 743-854. Seropositive at baseline were only a handful of AZD1222 recipients. Nearly half of spike-specific TCRs reportedly target variant regions that are unmutated in the B.1.351 and B.1.1.7 variants. Mostly white British, mostly female donors; authors suggested clonal diversity may be underestimated.

CDR3 length equals 14 residues. Germline assignment: CDR1 MDHEN and CDR2 SYDVKM. The V end lost 6 bases, the J end lost 4 bases, and 15 bases lay between the germline ends. For this clone: Its target is not known.

The chain recombines TRBV28 with TRBJ1-2, with D unresolved. Material: peripheral blood, obtained 28 days after the second AZD1222 dose. The TCR comes from an adult who received the AZD1222 COVID-19 vaccine. CDR3 region: CASRTNGGIYGYTF. The CDR3 DNA follows: TGTGCCAGCAGAACCAACGGCGGTATCTATGGCTACACCTTC.